These T cell receptor beta chains were read from a single sample in a study of T-cell reconstitution after alpha-beta-depleted transplantation in children. TCRdb reprocessed the PCR reads via MiXCR and lists one record per CDR3 protein. The sample lists some 440,000 distinct CDR3 sequences; 15% to 20% were seen once. Specimen: PBMCs, mostly from graft donor cells, collected 360 days after TCRalphabeta/CD19-depleted stem cell transplant. The origin of the receptors is a boy under two years old who had a stem cell transplant for Wiskott-Aldrich syndrome, so the T cells may come from the graft donor. Each CDR3 is given with its conserved first and last residue. The order of the fields is J gene, D gene, clone size, V gene, CDR3 protein, CDR3 DNA. A D gene is named only where the DNA matches it firmly. Where a row states a size, it is once, few, many or the class of an expanded clone; other rows omit it.

TRBJ2-7	TRBD1	few	TRBV4-2	CASSQAGQGNYEQYF	TGTGCCAGCAGCCAAGCGGGACAGGGAAACTACGAGCAGTACTTC
TRBJ2-6	TRBD2	few	TRBV6-1	CASRLTSGGASGANVLTF	TGTGCCAGCAGGCTGACTAGCGGGGGGGCCTCTGGGGCCAACGTCCTGACTTTC
TRBJ2-3	-	-	TRBV24-1	CATSDRVSLTADTQYF	TGTGCCACCAGTGATAGGGTCTCCCTGACGGCAGATACGCAGTATTTT
TRBJ2-3	TRBD1	few	TRBV10-3	CAISDRDRASTDTQYF	TGTGCCATCAGTGACAGGGACAGGGCCAGCACAGATACGCAGTATTTT
TRBJ2-5	-	-	TRBV7-9	CASSPVGRSETQYF	TGTGCCAGCAGCCCAGTGGGGAGAAGCGAGACCCAGTACTTC
TRBJ2-5	TRBD1	-	TRBV7-6	CASSWRTGKETQYF	TGTGCCAGCAGCTGGCGGACAGGGAAAGAGACCCAGTACTTC
TRBJ2-1	TRBD2	-	TRBV20-1	CSAREGLAGYGDEQFF	TGCAGTGCTAGAGAGGGACTAGCGGGATACGGGGATGAGCAGTTCTTC
TRBJ2-1	-	-	TRBV7-8	CASSYRTRVYNEQFF	TGTGCCAGCAGCTACAGGACGAGGGTCTACAATGAGCAGTTCTTC
TRBJ2-5	-	few	TRBV6-5	CASSRTKETQYF	TGTGCCAGCAGCCGGACAAAAGAGACCCAGTACTTC
TRBJ2-2	-	few	TRBV5-1	CASTPKNTGELFF	TGCGCCAGCACCCCAAAGAACACCGGGGAGCTGTTTTTT
TRBJ2-2	-	many	TRBV11-2	CASSLHLGRTYTGELFF	TGTGCCAGCAGCTTACATCTGGGCAGGACCTACACCGGGGAGCTGTTTTTT
TRBJ2-3	TRBD1	-	TRBV12-3/TRBV12-4	CASRTRDRGFDTQYF	TGTGCCAGCAGGACCCGTGACAGGGGATTTGATACGCAGTATTTT
TRBJ2-7	TRBD2	-	TRBV20-1	CSASLRLAGGREQYF	TGCAGTGCTAGCCTAAGACTAGCGGGGGGGCGCGAGCAGTACTTC
TRBJ2-2	-	-	TRBV6-2/TRBV6-3	CASKQVIGELFF	TGTGCCAGCAAGCAAGTAATCGGGGAGCTGTTTTTT
TRBJ2-7	TRBD2	few	TRBV12-3/TRBV12-4	CASTPKLAGERYEQYF	TGTGCCAGCACCCCGAAACTAGCGGGAGAACGGTACGAGCAGTACTTC
TRBJ2-3	TRBD2	-	TRBV7-6	CASSQGLAGDPDTQYF	TGTGCCAGCAGTCAAGGACTAGCGGGAGATCCAGATACGCAGTATTTT
TRBJ2-2	TRBD2	-	TRBV12-3/TRBV12-4	CASSPLGGRPLTGELFF	TGTGCCAGCAGTCCGCTCGGCGGGAGACCATTAACCGGGGAGCTGTTTTTT
TRBJ2-2	TRBD1	-	TRBV5-1	CASSLGDRAYTGELFF	TGCGCCAGCAGCTTGGGGGACAGGGCATACACCGGGGAGCTGTTTTTT